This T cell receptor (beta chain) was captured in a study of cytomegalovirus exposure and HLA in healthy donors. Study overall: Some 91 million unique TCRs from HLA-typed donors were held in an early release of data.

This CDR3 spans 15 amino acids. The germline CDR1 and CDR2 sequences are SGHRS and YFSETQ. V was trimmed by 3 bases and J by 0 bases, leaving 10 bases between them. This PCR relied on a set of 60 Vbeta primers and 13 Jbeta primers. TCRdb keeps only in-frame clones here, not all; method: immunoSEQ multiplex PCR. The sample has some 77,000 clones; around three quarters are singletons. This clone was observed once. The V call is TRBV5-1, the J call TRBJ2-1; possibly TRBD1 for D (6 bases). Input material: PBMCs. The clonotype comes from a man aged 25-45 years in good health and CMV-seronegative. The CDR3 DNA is TGCGCCAGCAGCTCTACAGGGAGCTCCTACAATGAGCAGTTCTTC. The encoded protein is CASSSTGSSYNEQFF. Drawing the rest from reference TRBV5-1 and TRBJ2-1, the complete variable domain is KAGVTQTPRYLIKTRGQQVTLSCSPISGHRSVSWYQQTPGQGLQFLFEYFSETQRNKGNFPGRFSGRQFSNSRSEMNVSTLELGDSALYLCASSSTGSSYNEQFFGPGTRLTVL.